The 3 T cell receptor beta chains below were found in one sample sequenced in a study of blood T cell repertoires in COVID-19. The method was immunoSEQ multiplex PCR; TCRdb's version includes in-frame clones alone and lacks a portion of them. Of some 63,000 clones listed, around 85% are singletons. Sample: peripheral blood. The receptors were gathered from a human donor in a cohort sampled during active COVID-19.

The CDR3, as DNA: TGTGCCAGCAGTGCCCGGTTAAACACTGAAGCTTTCTTT. It codes for CASSARLNTEAFF. This chain joins TRBV6-2 or TRBV6-3 and TRBJ1-1, with D unresolved. The length of the CDR3 is 13 residues. V shed 5 bases and J shed 2 bases, with 9 bases lying between them. The germline gives CDR1 MNHEY, CDR2 SVGEGT.

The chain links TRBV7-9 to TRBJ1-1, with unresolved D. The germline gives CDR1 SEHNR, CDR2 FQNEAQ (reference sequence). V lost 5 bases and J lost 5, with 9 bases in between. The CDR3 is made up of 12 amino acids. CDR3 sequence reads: CASSSAGTEAFF. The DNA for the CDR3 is TGTGCCAGCAGCAGCGCGGGGACTGAAGCTTTCTTT.

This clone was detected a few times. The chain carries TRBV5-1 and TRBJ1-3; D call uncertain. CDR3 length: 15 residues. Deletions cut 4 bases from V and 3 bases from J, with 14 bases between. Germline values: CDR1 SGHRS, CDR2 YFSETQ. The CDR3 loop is CASSNSGQDGNTIYF. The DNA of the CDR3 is TGCGCCAGCAGCAATTCTGGGCAGGATGGAAACACCATATATTTT.